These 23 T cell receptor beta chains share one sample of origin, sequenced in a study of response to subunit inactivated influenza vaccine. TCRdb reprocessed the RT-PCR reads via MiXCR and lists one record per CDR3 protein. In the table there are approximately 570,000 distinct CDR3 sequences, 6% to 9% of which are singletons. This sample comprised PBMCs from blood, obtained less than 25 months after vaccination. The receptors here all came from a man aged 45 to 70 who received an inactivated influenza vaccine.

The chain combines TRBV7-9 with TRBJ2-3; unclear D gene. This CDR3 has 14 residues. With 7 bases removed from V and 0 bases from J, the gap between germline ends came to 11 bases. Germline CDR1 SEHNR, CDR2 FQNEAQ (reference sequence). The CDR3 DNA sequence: TGTGCCAGCACCTGGGGTAGTAGCACAGATACGCAGTATTTT. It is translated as CASTWGSSTDTQYF.

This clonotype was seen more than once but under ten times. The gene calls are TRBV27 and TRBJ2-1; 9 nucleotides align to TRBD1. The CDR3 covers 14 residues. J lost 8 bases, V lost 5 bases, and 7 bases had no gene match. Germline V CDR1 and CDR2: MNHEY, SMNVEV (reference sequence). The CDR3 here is CASSLTGGGYEQFF. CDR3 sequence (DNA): TGTGCCAGCAGTCTGACAGGGGGTGGCTATGAGCAGTTCTTC.

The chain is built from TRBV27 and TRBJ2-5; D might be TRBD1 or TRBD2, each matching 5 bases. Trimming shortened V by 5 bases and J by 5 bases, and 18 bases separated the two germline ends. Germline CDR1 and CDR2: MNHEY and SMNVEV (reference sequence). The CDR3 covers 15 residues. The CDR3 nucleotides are TGTGCCAGCAGTCTCAAGGGACGGGCTGGGGAGACCCAGTACTTC. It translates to CASSLKGRAGETQYF.

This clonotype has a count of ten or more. This CDR3 reads CSARDLQGRTGKNEQYF. Written as DNA, the CDR3 is TGCAGTGCTAGAGATCTCCAAGGTCGGACAGGGAAAAACGAGCAGTACTTC. This sequence joins TRBV20-1 and TRBJ2-7, with TRBD1 matching 8 bases. Germline V gene sequence: CDR1 DFQATT, CDR2 SNEGSKA (reference sequence). This CDR3 has 17 amino acids. J was trimmed by 5 bases and V by 0 bases; bases with no gene match: 15.

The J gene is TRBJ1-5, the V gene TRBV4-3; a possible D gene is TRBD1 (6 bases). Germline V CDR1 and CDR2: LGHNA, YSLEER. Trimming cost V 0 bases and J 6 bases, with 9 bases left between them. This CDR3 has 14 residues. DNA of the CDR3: TGCGCCAGCAGCCAAGACAGGGGAGGTCAGCCCCAGCATTTT. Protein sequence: CASSQDRGGQPQHF.

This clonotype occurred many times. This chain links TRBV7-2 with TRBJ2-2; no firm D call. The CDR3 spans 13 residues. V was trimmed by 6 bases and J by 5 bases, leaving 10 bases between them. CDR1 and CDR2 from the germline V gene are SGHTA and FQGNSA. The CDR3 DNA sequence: TGTGCCAGCAGTTTGGCACGAACCGGGGAGCTGTTTTTT. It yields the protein CASSLARTGELFF. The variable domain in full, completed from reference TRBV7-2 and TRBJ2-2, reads GAGVSQSPSNKVTEKGKDVELRCDPISGHTALYWYRQSLGQGLEFLIYFQGNSAPDKSGLPSDRFSAERTGGSVSTLTIQRTQQEDSAVYLCASSLARTGELFFGEGSRLTVL.

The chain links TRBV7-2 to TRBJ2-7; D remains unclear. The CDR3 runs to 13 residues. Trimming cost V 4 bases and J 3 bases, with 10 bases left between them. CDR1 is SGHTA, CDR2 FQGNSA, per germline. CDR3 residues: CASSSGPYYEQYF. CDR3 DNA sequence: TGTGCCAGCAGCTCCGGACCTTACTACGAGCAGTACTTC.

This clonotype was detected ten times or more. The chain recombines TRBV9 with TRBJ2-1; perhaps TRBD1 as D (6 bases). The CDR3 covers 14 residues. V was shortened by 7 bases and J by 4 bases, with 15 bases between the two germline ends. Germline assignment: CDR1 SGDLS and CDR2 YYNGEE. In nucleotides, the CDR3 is TGTGCCAGCCAGTCCCGGGACAATTACAATGAGCAGTTCTTC. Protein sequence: CASQSRDNYNEQFF.

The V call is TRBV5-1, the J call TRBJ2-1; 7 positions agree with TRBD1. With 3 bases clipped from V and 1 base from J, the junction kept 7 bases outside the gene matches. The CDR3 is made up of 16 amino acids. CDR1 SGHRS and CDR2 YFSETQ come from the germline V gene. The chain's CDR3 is CASSSSGTVSYNEQFF. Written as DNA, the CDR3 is TGCGCCAGCAGCTCTTCCGGGACAGTATCCTACAATGAGCAGTTCTTC.

The CDR3 coding sequence is TGTGCCAGCAGGCCTCAGAGAACAATAGCCAAAAACATTCAGTACTTC. It yields the protein CASRPQRTIAKNIQYF. V gene TRBV7-9 combines with J gene TRBJ2-4; D call uncertain. The CDR3 has 16 amino acids. Germline assignment: CDR1 SEHNR and CDR2 FQNEAQ (reference sequence). The ends were cut back, 6 bases at V and 0 bases at J, with 15 bases in the middle.

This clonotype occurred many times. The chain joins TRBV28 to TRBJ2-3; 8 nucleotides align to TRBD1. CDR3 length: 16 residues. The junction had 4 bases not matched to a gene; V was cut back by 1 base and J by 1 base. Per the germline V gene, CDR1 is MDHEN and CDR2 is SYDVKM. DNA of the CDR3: TGTGCCAGCAGTTTATCGACAGGGGATGGCACAGATACGCAGTATTTT. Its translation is CASSLSTGDGTDTQYF.

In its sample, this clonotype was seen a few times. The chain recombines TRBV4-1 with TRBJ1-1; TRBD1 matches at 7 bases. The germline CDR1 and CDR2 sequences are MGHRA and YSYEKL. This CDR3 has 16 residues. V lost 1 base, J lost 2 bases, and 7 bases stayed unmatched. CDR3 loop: CASSQGQGASNTEAFF. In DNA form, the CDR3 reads TGCGCCAGCAGCCAAGGACAGGGTGCCTCCAACACTGAAGCTTTCTTT.

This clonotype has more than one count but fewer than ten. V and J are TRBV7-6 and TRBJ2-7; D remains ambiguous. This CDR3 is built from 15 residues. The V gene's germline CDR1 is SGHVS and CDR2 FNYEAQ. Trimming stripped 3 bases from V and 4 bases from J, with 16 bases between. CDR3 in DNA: TGTGCCAGCAGCTTGGGTGGGGTCCACAATTACGAGCAGTACTTC. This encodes CASSLGGVHNYEQYF.

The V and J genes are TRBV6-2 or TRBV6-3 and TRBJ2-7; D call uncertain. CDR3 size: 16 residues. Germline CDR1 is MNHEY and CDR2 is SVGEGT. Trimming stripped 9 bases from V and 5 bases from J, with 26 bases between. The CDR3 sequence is CARSRIRYLDGDEQYF. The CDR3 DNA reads TGTGCCAGGAGCAGGATCCGTTATCTTGATGGGGACGAGCAGTACTTC.

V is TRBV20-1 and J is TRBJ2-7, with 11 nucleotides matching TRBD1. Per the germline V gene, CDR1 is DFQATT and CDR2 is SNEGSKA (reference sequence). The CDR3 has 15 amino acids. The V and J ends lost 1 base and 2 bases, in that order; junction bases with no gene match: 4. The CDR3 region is CSARGGTGGTYEQYF. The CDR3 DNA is TGCAGTGCTAGAGGCGGGACAGGGGGTACCTACGAGCAGTACTTC.

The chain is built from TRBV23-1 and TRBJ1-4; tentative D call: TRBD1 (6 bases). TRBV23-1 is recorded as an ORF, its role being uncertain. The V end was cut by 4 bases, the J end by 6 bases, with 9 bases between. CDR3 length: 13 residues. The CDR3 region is CASSRRQDEKLFF. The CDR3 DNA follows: TGCGCCAGCAGTCGGCGACAGGATGAAAAACTGTTTTTT.

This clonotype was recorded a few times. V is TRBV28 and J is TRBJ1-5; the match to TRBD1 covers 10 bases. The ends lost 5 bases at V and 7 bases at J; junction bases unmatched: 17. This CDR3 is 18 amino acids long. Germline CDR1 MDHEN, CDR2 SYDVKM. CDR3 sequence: CASSRQRNLGQGNQPQHF. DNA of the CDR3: TGTGCCAGCAGTCGTCAGCGCAACCTGGGACAGGGGAACCAGCCCCAGCATTTT.

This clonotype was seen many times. The CDR3 coding sequence is TGTGCCAGCAGCGAGGTGCAAAAGGGGACCGGGGAGCTGTTTTTT. Protein product: CASSEVQKGTGELFF. V is TRBV5-5 and J is TRBJ2-2; D perhaps matches TRBD1 (5 bases). The V end lost 4 bases, the J end lost 5 bases, and 15 bases lay between the germline ends. Germline values: CDR1 SGHKS, CDR2 YYEKEE (reference sequence). The CDR3 extends over 15 amino acids.

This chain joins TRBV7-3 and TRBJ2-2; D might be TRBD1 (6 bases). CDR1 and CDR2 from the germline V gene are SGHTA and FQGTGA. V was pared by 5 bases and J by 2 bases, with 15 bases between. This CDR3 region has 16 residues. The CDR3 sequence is CASSRNGQLNTGELFF. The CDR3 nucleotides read TGTGCCAGCAGCCGTAACGGACAGCTCAACACCGGGGAGCTGTTTTTT.

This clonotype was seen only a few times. CDR3 sequence: CASSYYRENTEAFF. Here the CDR3 DNA reads TGTGCCAGCAGTTATTACAGGGAGAACACTGAAGCTTTCTTT. The rearrangement uses TRBV7-9 and TRBJ1-1, with D possibly being TRBD1 (6 bases). Germline lookup yields CDR1 SEHNR and CDR2 FQNEAQ (reference sequence). This CDR3 has 14 residues. Between the trimmed V and J ends, which lost 6 bases and 1 base, there was a span of 12 bases.

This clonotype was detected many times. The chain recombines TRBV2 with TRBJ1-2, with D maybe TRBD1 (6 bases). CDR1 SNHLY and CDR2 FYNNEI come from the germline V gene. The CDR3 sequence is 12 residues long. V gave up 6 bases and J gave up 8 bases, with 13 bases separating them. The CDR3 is CASSAGQWGYTF. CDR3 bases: TGTGCCAGCAGCGCAGGACAGTGGGGCTACACCTTC.

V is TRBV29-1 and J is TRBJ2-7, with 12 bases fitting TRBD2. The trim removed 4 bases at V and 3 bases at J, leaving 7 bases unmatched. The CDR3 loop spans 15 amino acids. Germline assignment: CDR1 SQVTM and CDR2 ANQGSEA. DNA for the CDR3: TGCAGCGTTGCCCCACTAGCGGGAGGTGTCTACGAGCAGTACTTC. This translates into CSVAPLAGGVYEQYF.

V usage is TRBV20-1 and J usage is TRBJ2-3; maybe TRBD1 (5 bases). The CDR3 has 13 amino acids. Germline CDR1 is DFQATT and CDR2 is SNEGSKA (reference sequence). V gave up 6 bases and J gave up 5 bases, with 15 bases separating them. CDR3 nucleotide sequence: TGCAGTGCGGCGAAGACAGTTCGAGATACGCAGTATTTT. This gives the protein CSAAKTVRDTQYF.